This T cell receptor (beta chain) emerged from a study of CD8 T cells in ankylosing spondylitis. Each CDR3 protein gets one entry after TCRdb re-called the 5' RACE reads with MiXCR. The table lists around 130,000 distinct CDR3 sequences, more than 6.5% of them singletons, with over 9% in the top ten. The sample holds many counts of this clonotype. There are 12 residues in the CDR3. The germline V gene encodes CDR1 DFQATT and CDR2 SNEGSKA (reference sequence). V lost 6 bases to trimming and J lost 8 bases, with 16 bases between them. This chain links TRBV20-1 with TRBJ1-2; D perhaps matches TRBD1 (5 bases). The specimen was blood, either unsorted or a sorted T cell fraction (not recorded which). The sequence was collected from a male donor with ankylosing spondylitis or in good health (not recorded which). The CDR3 coding sequence is TGCAGTGCCATTTCAACAGGACAAGGCTACACCTTC. Residues: CSAISTGQGYTF.